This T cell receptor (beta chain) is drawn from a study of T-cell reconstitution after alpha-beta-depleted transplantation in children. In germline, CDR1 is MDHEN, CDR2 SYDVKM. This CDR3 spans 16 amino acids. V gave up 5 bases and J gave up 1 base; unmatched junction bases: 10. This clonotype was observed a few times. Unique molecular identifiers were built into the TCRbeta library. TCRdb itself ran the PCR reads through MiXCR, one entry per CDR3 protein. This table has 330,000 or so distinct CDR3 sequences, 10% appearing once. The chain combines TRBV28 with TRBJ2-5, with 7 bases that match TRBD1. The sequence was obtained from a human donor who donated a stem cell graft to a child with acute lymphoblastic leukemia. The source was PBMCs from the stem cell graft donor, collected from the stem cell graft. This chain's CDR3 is CASSGVRTGIQETQYF. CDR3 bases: TGTGCCAGCAGTGGGGTCCGGACAGGCATCCAAGAGACCCAGTACTTC.